This T cell receptor (beta chain) was retrieved from a study of cytomegalovirus exposure and HLA in healthy donors (dated by TCRdb to 2016 to 2017). For the wider study: According to an earlier analysis of 550 to 750 of the donors, about 179 million T cells yielded roughly 100 million unique TCR beta sequences and about 280 Gb of sequence data. Alongside the repertoire data, information on donor age, sex, ethnicity and CMV serostatus was compiled. Of the roughly 400 genotyped donors, about 80% fell in the genetic ancestry cluster associated with self-reported Caucasian donors. Typing coverage differed by locus: A, B, C, DRB1 and DQB1 were typed in about 629-640 donors, DQA1 in about 510, DPA1 in over 600, and DPB1 in just under 490. The study aimed to test whether signatures of past pathogen exposure could be identified by cataloging public T cell receptors. To predict cytomegalovirus infection status, the study brought together high-throughput TCR immunosequencing, statistical association of individual TCRs with disease status, and machine learning. An early release that covered about 640 HLA-typed donors contained approximately 300 gigabases of sequencing data and 80 million or so unique TCR sequences. All discovery cohort repertoires had been generated on a single sequencing platform. An earlier analysis of around 540 of the donors applied high-throughput TCR beta sequencing to assess whether each TCR beta V gene segment acted as functional or pseudogenic. The study used immunosequencing to profile the T cell repertoires of 666 subjects and linked those repertoires to cytomegalovirus serostatus. A later analysis re-analyzed previously published TCR beta repertoires from 666 donors and added high-resolution HLA genotyping to study TCR occurrence patterns. Because of strong linkage in the cohort, roughly 5 DR-DQ haplotypes were treated as single units for association and clustering. Across around 400 genotyped donors of the cohort, an average of roughly 230,000 unique TCR beta nucleotide sequences per donor were sequenced, and around 20% of those sequences were non-productive. Rather than using new phenotypic data, the later analysis identified candidate immune exposures from TCR beta sequences and from how often those sequences occurred across donors. HLA typing covered class I and class II loci at four-digit resolution. A later genetic analysis took genome-wide SNP genotypes for about 55% of the roughly 700 donors and used that subset as a discovery cohort. Along with the approximately 700-subject first cohort, a separate validation cohort of over a hundred different subjects was used.

The cohort was made up of approximately 700 healthy bone marrow donors. At the time of sampling, every cohort member was nominally healthy, though immune exposures that went unrecorded were likely present. The donor tested CMV seronegative, placing the donor among the roughly 340 seronegative members of the cohort. Every donor gave a peripheral blood sample, and the peripheral blood mononuclear cells from that sample were used for TCR beta sequencing. Genomic DNA extraction from the blood cell samples was performed with the Qiagen DNeasy Blood Extraction Kit. What the research found in general, with its limitations: According to a later analysis, most CMV-associated TCR beta chains appeared to be HLA-restricted, and the HLA associations seemed to be driven largely by CMV exposure. The classifier was reported to diagnose cytomegalovirus status with high specificity and sensitivity in both the original cohort and the validation cohort. In this cohort, only TCR beta chains were sequenced, and detectable features were limited by the absence of alpha or paired-chain data. The earlier analysis of 587 of the donors excluded approximately 15 rarely observed V segments, including chromosome 9 orphons, because counts were too low. The authors suggested that the approach could potentially be generalized to other disease states and immunological phenotypes. In a later analysis, about 16,000 TCR beta sequences were associated with specific HLA alleles at a false discovery rate of 0.05. Compared with the roughly 670-donor mean, donors in an Asian-associated ancestry cluster had fewer N-insertions in productive TCRs, according to a later genetic analysis. V-gene and J-gene trimming of TCR beta chains was associated with a missense DCLRE1C variant in a later genetic analysis, and the association was replicated in an independent cohort. The presence/absence analyses assumed that sequencing depth was roughly uniform across donors, and that assumption may not be true. A few of the identified cytomegalovirus-associated TCR beta chains were confirmed in vitro to be specific for cytomegalovirus antigens. A later analysis reported that several top co-occurrence clusters appeared linked to parvovirus B19, influenza, CMV and Epstein-Barr virus. Broadly in line with IMGT annotations, most TCR beta V segments showed up in productive rearrangements about 87% or about 30% of the time in an earlier analysis of a few hundred of the donors. Because HLA typing was missing for some donors at each locus, association tests included only the typed subset. The only immune exposure information available for the cohort was CMV serostatus. Compared with equally common non-associated chains, HLA-associated TCR beta chains in a later analysis were more clonally expanded and had lower generation probabilities. Correlated functional status among segregating V segments might be attributable to linkage disequilibrium, but an unknown experimental factor could not be ruled out. In a later analysis, TCR association rates were found to vary across HLA loci, with the most associated TCRs seen for DRB1 alleles and the fewest for HLA-C alleles. Across donors, most TCR sequences were observed very rarely, whereas some public TCRs were present in many individuals. A further reported finding was that TCR beta sequences accurately predicted the HLA-A and HLA-B alleles for most subjects in the first cohort. A group of highly shared sequence variants was considered likely to be a technical artifact of the sequencing pipeline. Strong co-occurrence of HLA alleles, especially DR and DQ, made assigning TCR associations to individual alleles difficult. The study listed 164 TCR beta chains as associated with cytomegalovirus.

This clone has only a few counts. This receptor's antigen is unknown. No much larger clone is present one base from it, and per-base qualities are unavailable. Library preparation used the immunoSEQ multiplex PCR assay. A mixture of 60 forward primers for TCR Vbeta segments and 13 reverse primers for TCR Jbeta segments was used in the multiplex PCR. A multiplex PCR assay on genomic DNA amplified the CDR3 region of rearranged TCR beta genes. Amplified TCR beta libraries were sequenced as 87-base-pair reads on the Illumina HiSeq System. Per the source publication's procedure: A later analysis tallied 70 million to 100 million unique TCR beta chains across the 666 repertoires, and about 10 million of those chains were shared by two or more donors. Raw reads were error-corrected and collapsed into unique sequences with a nearest-neighbor algorithm that merged closely related sequences to remove PCR and sequencing errors. Alignment of CDR3 sequences to IMGT reference sequences was used to assign V, D and J gene segments. For a sequence to be retained, at least a six-nucleotide match to both a V gene segment and a J gene segment was required. Rearrangements were classified as productive when the CDR3 lacked stop codons and remained in frame with V and J, and all other rearrangements were classified as non-productive. Following IMGT convention, CDR3 was defined as the stretch from the second conserved V-encoded cysteine up to the conserved J-encoded phenylalanine. In an earlier analysis of around 600 of the donors, sequences lacking an unambiguous match to a single V gene segment were excluded. An earlier analysis of over 450 of the donors classified V segments as functional when productive rearrangements were above 56.7% and as segregating when the standard deviation between donors was above 5%. To diagnose cytomegalovirus status from the catalog of TCR beta chain sequences, a statistical classification framework was built. In a later analysis, TCR nucleotide sequences were compared against IMGT/GENE-DB human TR gene sequences so that V and J genes could be assigned. Using the TCRdist pipeline, a later analysis assigned CDR3 sequences along with most-parsimonious VDJ recombination scenarios. A later analysis defined each TCR beta chain by its CDR3 amino acid sequence plus V-gene family, and excluded reads lacking a unique V-gene family. A later analysis removed nearly 600 highly shared, low-generation-probability nucleotide sequences to deal with suspected cross-contamination and a sequencing artifact. In a later analysis, a clonal expansion index for each public chain was calculated from normalized within-repertoire ranks of inferred template counts. In a later analysis, generation probabilities were computed using a VDJ recombination model fitted to out-of-frame rearrangements, and the results were checked against IGoR. Hypergeometric tests were used in a later analysis to score TCR-TCR, TCR-HLA and TCR-CMV co-occurrence, with a repertoire-size bias correction applied to the TCR pairs. A later analysis estimated false discovery rates by permuting HLA or CMV assignments 20 times. In a later analysis, co-occurring TCRs were grouped using DBSCAN, and TCRdist sequence similarity was added for clustering within HLA-allele-positive subsets. Repertoires with fewer than 30,000 or more than 120,000 public chains were left out of co-occurrence clustering, as were about 5 repertoires with anomalous nucleotide sharing. TCRdb retrieved this table from immuneACCESS and kept in-frame rearrangements only. Not all clones are present; in checked studies, unresolved V genes account for under half, and no reason is known for the remainder. Clonal size and the V and J genes are those of that table, whereas D and trimming came from the DNA. For this sample there are about 200,000 clones; more than 75% appear just once. Of the sample, around 2.7% falls within the top ten clones.

Sequences were obtained from PBMCs. This clonotype originated in a woman aged 40 to 55 in good health and CMV-seronegative.

The DNA sequence reads TGTGCCAGCAGCCTCGACAGGGTCGGGGCCAACGTCCTGACTTTC. This gives the protein CASSLDRVGANVLTF. The chain joins TRBV9 to TRBJ2-6, with TRBD1 matching 7 junction bases. Clipping removes 4 bases from V and 4 bases from J, with 5 as the unmatched junction base count. Reading the germline V gene gives CDR1 SGDLS and CDR2 YYNGEE. From cysteine to phenylalanine, the CDR3 is 15 amino acids long. Here the CDR3 DNA is all that survives: 45 bases in frame from base 1. Supplemented by the reference TRBV9 and TRBJ2-6 proteins around the CDR3, the complete variable domain is DSGVTQTPKHLITATGQRVTLRCSPRSGDLSVYWYQQSLDQGLQFLIQYYNGEERAKGNILERFSAQQFPDLHSELNLSSLELGDSALYFCASSLDRVGANVLTFGAGSRLTVL.